Described below is a single T cell receptor beta chain sequence and its context. Its antigen remains unidentified. V was pared by 5 bases and J by 5 bases, with 14 bases between. Germline V CDR1 and CDR2: WNHNN, SYGVQD (reference sequence). This CDR3 has 14 amino acids. This entry is derived from a study of cytotoxic CD8 clonotypes in ibrutinib-treated CLL. General study results and limits: A rise in clonality was seen at ibrutinib response, and a fall back toward baseline was seen at progression.

Here immunoSEQ multiplex PCR was the method, and the copy in TCRdb shows in-frame clones only, minus some. The sample yields roughly 23,000 clones, around 79% seen once. The clonotype originates from a human donor with chronic lymphocytic leukemia. The sample was PBMCs, taken before ibrutinib treatment. The V and J genes are TRBV10-1 and TRBJ2-3; D not resolved. CDR3 DNA sequence: TGCGCCAGCAGTATTGGCAGGTTGGGAGATACGCAGTATTTT. Residues: CASSIGRLGDTQYF.